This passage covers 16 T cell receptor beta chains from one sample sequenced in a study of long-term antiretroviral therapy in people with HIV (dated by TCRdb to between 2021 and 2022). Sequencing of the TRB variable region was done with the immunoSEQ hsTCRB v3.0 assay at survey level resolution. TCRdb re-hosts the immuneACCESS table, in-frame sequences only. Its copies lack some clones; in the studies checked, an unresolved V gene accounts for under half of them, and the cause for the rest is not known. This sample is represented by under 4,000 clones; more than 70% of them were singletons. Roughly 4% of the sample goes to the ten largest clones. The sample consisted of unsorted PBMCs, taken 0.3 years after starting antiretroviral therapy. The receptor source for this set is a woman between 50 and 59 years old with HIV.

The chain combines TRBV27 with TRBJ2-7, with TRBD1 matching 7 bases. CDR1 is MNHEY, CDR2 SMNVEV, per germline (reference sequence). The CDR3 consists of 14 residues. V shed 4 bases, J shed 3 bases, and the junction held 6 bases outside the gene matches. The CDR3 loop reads CASSYGTDLYEQYF. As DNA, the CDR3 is TGTGCCAGCAGTTACGGGACAGATCTCTACGAGCAGTACTTC.

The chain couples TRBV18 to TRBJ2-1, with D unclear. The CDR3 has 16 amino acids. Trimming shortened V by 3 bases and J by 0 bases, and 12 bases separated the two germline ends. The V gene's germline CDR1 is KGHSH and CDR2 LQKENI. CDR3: CASSPRQASSYNEQFF. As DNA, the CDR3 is TGTGCCAGCTCACCCCGACAAGCCAGCTCCTACAATGAGCAGTTCTTC. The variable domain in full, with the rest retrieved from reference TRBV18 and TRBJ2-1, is NAGVMQNPRHLVRRRGQEARLRCSPMKGHSHVYWYRQLPEEGLKFMVYLQKENIIDESGMPKERFSAEFPKEGPSILRIQQVVRGDSAAYFCASSPRQASSYNEQFFGPGTRLTVL.

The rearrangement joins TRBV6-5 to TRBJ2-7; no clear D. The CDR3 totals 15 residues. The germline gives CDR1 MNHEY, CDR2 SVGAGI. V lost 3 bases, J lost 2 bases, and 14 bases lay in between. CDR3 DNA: TGTGCCAGCAGTTATACCTTCGGACGGACCTACGAGCAGTACTTC. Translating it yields CASSYTFGRTYEQYF.

CDR3 bases: TGCGCCAGCAGCCAAGATCCCCCTCTAGCGGGGGGGCTCAATGAGCAGTTCTTC. Translation: CASSQDPPLAGGLNEQFF. The chain joins TRBV4-1 to TRBJ2-1; 12 bases are shared with TRBD2. The CDR3 has 18 residues. V dropped 0 bases and J dropped 6; count of bases not matched to a gene: 9. Germline lookup yields CDR1 MGHRA and CDR2 YSYEKL.

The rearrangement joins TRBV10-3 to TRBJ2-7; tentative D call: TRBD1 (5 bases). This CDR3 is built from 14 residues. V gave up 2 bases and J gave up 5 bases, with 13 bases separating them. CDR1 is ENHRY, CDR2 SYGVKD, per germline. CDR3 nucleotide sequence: TGTGCCATCAGTGAGACCGATCTAGGGGACGAGCAGTACTTC. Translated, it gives CAISETDLGDEQYF.

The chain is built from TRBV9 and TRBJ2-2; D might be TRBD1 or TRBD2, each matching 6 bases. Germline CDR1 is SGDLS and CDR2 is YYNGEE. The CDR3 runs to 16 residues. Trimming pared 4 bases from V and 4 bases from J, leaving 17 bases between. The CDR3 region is CASSPRPGAGTGELFF. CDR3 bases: TGTGCCAGCAGCCCCAGGCCGGGGGCGGGCACCGGGGAGCTGTTTTTT.

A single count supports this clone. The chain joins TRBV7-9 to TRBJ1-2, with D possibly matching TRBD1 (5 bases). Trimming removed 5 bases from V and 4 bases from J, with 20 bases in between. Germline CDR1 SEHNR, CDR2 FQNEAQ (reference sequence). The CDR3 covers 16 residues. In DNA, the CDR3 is TGTGCCAGCAGCCCAGGGTGGGGAGGGGTCGGCTATGGCTACACCTTC. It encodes CASSPGWGGVGYGYTF.

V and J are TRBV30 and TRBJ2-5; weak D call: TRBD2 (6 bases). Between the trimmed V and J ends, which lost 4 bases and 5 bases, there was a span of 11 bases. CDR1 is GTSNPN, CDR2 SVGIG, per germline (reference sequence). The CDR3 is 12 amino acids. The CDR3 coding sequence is TGTGCCTGGAAGGCGGGAATCGAGACCCAGTACTTC. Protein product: CAWKAGIETQYF.

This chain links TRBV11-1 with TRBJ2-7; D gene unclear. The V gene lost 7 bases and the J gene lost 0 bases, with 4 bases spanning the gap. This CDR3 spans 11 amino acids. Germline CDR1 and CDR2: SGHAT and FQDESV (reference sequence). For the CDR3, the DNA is TGTGCCAGCAAAAGCTCCTACGAGCAGTACTTC. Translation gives CASKSSYEQYF.

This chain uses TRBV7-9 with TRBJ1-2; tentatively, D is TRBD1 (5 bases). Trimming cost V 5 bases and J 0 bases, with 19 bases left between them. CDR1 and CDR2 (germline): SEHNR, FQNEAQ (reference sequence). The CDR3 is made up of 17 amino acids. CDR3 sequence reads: CASSGRARQTTNYGYTF. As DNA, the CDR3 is TGTGCCAGCAGCGGTCGGGCGAGACAGACTACTAACTATGGCTACACCTTC. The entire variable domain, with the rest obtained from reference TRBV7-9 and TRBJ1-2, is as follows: DTGVSQNPRHKITKRGQNVTFRCDPISEHNRLYWYRQTLGQGPEFLTYFQNEAQLEKSRLLSDRFSAERPKGSFSTLEIQRTEQGDSAMYLCASSGRARQTTNYGYTFGSGTRLTVV.

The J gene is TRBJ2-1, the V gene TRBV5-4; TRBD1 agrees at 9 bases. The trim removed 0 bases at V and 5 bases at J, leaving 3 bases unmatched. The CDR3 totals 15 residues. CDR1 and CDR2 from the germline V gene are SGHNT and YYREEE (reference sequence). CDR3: CASSLGGQGDNEQFF. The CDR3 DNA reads TGTGCCAGCAGCTTGGGGGGACAGGGTGACAATGAGCAGTTCTTC.

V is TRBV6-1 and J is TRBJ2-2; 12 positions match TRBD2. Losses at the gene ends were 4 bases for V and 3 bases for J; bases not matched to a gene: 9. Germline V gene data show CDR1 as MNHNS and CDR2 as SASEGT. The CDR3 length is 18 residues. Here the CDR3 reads CASSGPLAGGPYTGELFF. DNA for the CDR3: TGTGCCAGCAGTGGGCCTCTAGCGGGGGGGCCCTACACCGGGGAGCTGTTTTTT.

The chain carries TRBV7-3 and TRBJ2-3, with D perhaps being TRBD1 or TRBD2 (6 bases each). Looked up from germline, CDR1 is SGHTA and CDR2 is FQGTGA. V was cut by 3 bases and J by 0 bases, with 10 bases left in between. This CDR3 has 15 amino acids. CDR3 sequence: CASSFTGGSTDTQYF. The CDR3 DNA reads TGTGCCAGCAGCTTCACCGGGGGCAGCACAGATACGCAGTATTTT.

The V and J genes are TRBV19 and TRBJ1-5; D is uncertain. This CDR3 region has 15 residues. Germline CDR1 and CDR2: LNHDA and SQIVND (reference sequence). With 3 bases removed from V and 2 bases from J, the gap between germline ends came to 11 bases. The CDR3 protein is CASSIGRVGNQPQHF. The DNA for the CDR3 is TGTGCCAGTAGTATCGGGCGGGTGGGCAATCAGCCCCAGCATTTT.

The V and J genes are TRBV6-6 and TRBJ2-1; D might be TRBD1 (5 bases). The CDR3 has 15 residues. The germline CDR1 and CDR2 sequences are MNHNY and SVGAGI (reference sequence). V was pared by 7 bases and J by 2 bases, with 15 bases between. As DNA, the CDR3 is TGTGCCAGCACGAACAAAAAAGGGGCCTACAATGAGCAGTTCTTC. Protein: CASTNKKGAYNEQFF.

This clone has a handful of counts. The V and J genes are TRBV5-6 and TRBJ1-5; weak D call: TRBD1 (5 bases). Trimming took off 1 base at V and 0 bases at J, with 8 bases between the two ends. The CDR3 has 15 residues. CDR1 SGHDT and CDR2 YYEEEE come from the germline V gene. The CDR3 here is CASSLMGDSNQPQHF. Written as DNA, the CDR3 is TGTGCCAGCAGCTTGATGGGGGATAGCAATCAGCCCCAGCATTTT.